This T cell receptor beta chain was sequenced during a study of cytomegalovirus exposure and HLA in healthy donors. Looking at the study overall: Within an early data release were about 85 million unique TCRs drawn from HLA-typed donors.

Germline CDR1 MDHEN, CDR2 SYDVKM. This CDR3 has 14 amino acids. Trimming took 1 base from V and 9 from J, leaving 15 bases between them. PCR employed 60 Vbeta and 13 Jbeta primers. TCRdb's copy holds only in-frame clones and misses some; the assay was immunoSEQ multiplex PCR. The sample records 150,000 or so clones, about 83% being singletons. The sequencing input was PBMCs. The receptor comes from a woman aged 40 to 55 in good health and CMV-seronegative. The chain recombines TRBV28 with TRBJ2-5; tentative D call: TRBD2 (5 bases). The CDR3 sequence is CASSLLATLEAQYF. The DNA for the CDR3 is TGTGCCAGCAGTTTATTGGCCACTTTGGAGGCCCAGTACTTC. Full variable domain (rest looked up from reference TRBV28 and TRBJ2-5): DVKVTQSSRYLVKRTGEKVFLECVQDMDHENMFWYRQDPGLGLRLIYFSYDVKMKEKGDIPEGYSVSREKKERFSLILESASTNQTSMYLCASSLLATLEAQYFGPGTRLLVL.